This T cell receptor (beta chain) is from a study of shared clonotypes between healthy human individuals. Study as a whole: CD8 memory received one plate per donor, CD8 naive two, CD4 memory three and CD4 naive three. The study, taken as a whole, reports: On the whole, naive subsets had larger estimated richness than memory subsets had.

About this clone itself: Its target is unknown.

Germline lookup yields CDR1 SGHTA and CDR2 FQGNSA. The V and J ends lost 3 bases and 2 bases respectively, with 12 bases between them. The CDR3 is 15 residues long. The healthy adult donors were HIV-negative and reported no recent acute infections or vaccinations. TCRdb's table, derived via immunoSEQ multiplex PCR, lists solely in-frame clones and lacks some. The sample holds about 2.4 million clones; 90% to 95% are singletons and the top ten take under 0.15%. The receptor was derived from a man aged 18 to 30 in good health. The gene calls are TRBV7-2 and TRBJ2-3, with D maybe TRBD1 (6 bases). Source material: naive CD4+ T cells sorted from blood. Subset denoted: CD45RA+ positively selected. The CDR3 nucleotides read TGTGCCAGCAGCTTGCAGGGGCTCCCCACAGATACGCAGTATTTT. Translated, it gives CASSLQGLPTDTQYF.